This T cell receptor beta chain was retrieved from a study of blood T cell repertoires in COVID-19. The overall study: Italy, Spain and the United States were the sources of the convalescent and acute COVID-19 samples.

In its sample, this clone was seen a few times. Original handling: Amplification of reference gene primers was used by the study to estimate nucleated cell counts. Using immunoSEQ multiplex PCR, the repertoire was profiled, and TCRdb retains in-frame clones only, with some absent. From that table come the V and J calls and clone size; the DNA was used to work out D and trimming. The table lists 160,000 or so clones, 80% of them singletons. V was trimmed by 0 bases and J by 0 bases, leaving 9 bases between them. Germline V gene data show CDR1 as LGHNA and CDR2 as YNFKEQ. The CDR3 is made up of 16 amino acids.

The chain recombines TRBV4-2 with TRBJ1-3; no clear D. Input material: peripheral blood. This clonotype was obtained from a man aged 55 to 69 with acute or convalescent COVID-19. CDR3 protein: CASSQEVRSSGNTIYF. The CDR3 coding sequence is TGTGCCAGCAGCCAAGAGGTACGGAGCTCTGGAAACACCATATATTTT.